One T cell receptor (beta chain) is described in this entry. Produced via immunoSEQ multiplex PCR; TCRdb's table is partial and in-frame only. The repertoire consists of about 59,000 clones, with roughly 93% occurring once and the leading ten covering roughly 4%. The data were obtained in a study of technical replicates of blood from several donors. The specimen sequenced was PBMCs. This TCR was recovered from a human donor in good health. Some clones in this sample may be carry-over from other donors' samples.

The CDR3, as DNA: TGTGCCAGCAGCCCCGTAGGGACAGTGGGCGCTGAAGCTTTCTTT. Translating it yields CASSPVGTVGAEAFF. The chain joins TRBV9 to TRBJ1-1; 7 nucleotides align to TRBD1. Unmatched junction bases numbered 12, after V lost 4 bases and J lost 6 bases. This CDR3 contains 15 residues. Germline loops: CDR1 SGDLS, CDR2 YYNGEE. The full variable domain, its missing parts supplied by reference TRBV9 and TRBJ1-1, is DSGVTQTPKHLITATGQRVTLRCSPRSGDLSVYWYQQSLDQGLQFLIQYYNGEERAKGNILERFSAQQFPDLHSELNLSSLELGDSALYFCASSPVGTVGAEAFFGQGTRLTVV.